Shown below are 18 T cell receptor beta chains from a single sample sequenced in a study of T-cell reconstitution after alpha-beta-depleted transplantation in children. A TCRbeta library incorporating unique molecular identifiers was prepared. TCRdb called the PCR reads again in MiXCR, with one record for every CDR3 protein. The sample has around 200,000 distinct CDR3 sequences; 6.5% to 7.5% are singletons. The sample here was PBMCs from the stem cell graft donor, taken from the stem cell graft. Every receptor here comes from a human donor who donated a stem cell graft to a child with Wiskott-Aldrich syndrome.

This clonotype came up many times. V is TRBV5-6 and J is TRBJ2-2; 7 bases line up with TRBD2. CDR3 length: 14 residues. CDR1 and CDR2 from the germline V gene are SGHDT and YYEEEE. Trimming at V came to 4 bases and at J to 4 bases, leaving 4 bases not matched to a gene. DNA for the CDR3: TGTGCCAGCAGCCGGCGGGGGATCACCGGGGAGCTGTTTTTT. Amino acids: CASSRRGITGELFF. Together with reference TRBV5-6 and TRBJ2-2, the CDR3 gives the full variable domain: DAGVTQSPTHLIKTRGQQVTLRCSPKSGHDTVSWYQQALGQGPQFIFQYYEEEERQRGNFPDRFSGHQFPNYSSELNVNALLLGDSALYLCASSRRGITGELFFGEGSRLTVL.

The V and J genes are TRBV9 and TRBJ1-4; D remains unclear. CDR3 length: 14 amino acids. The V and J ends lost 0 bases and 1 base respectively, with 4 bases between them. Germline values: CDR1 SGDLS, CDR2 YYNGEE. As DNA, the CDR3 is TGTGCCAGCAGCGTAGGATTAACTAATGAAAAACTGTTTTTT. Translated: CASSVGLTNEKLFF.

This clonotype was seen ten or more times. The chain recombines TRBV29-1 with TRBJ2-5; weak D call: TRBD1 (7 bases). The V and J ends lost 0 bases and 5 bases respectively, with 13 bases between them. Germline CDR1 reads SQVTM; CDR2 reads ANQGSEA. This CDR3 comprises 14 residues. The CDR3 sequence is CSVEDRGARETQYF. The DNA of the CDR3 is TGCAGCGTTGAAGACAGGGGGGCGAGGGAGACCCAGTACTTC.

This clonotype was seen ten or more times. DNA of the CDR3: TGTGCCATCAGTGAGGTGGCTAGCGGGGACAATGAGCAGTTCTTC. It encodes CAISEVASGDNEQFF. This chain connects TRBV10-3 to TRBJ2-1; 9 positions agree with TRBD2. J lost 5 bases, V lost 2 bases, and 4 bases had no gene match. The CDR3 runs 15 residues. CDR1 ENHRY and CDR2 SYGVKD come from the germline V gene.

This clonotype was counted a few times. The chain uses TRBV14 and TRBJ2-1; 9 nucleotides align to TRBD1. Germline CDR1 is SGHDN and CDR2 is FVKESK. The junction had 10 bases not matched to a gene; V was cut back by 1 base and J by 9 bases. The CDR3 runs 16 residues. Written as DNA, the CDR3 is TGTGCCAGCAGCCAAGCCCGGGACAGGGAGTTTGGTGAGCAGTTCTTC. It is translated as CASSQARDREFGEQFF.

This clonotype was counted at least ten times. The J gene is TRBJ2-2, the V gene TRBV2; 11 nucleotides line up with TRBD1. Germline assignment: CDR1 SNHLY and CDR2 FYNNEI. The CDR3 has 18 amino acids. V gave up 7 bases and J gave up 3 bases; unmatched junction bases: 13. The CDR3 nucleotides are TGTGCCAGCACGGATCGTGCCCCGGGACAGGGGGACACCGGGGAGCTGTTTTTT. It translates to CASTDRAPGQGDTGELFF.

This clonotype showed up just a few times. The chain recombines TRBV2 with TRBJ2-7, with 9 nucleotides matching TRBD1. Trimming at V came to 8 bases and at J to 1 base, leaving 12 bases not matched to a gene. The CDR3 consists of 16 residues. Germline V lookup: CDR1 SNHLY, CDR2 FYNNEI. In nucleotides, the CDR3 is TGTGCCAGCGCGGGACAGGGATTGAGTAGGTCCTACGAGCAGTACTTC. Amino acids: CASAGQGLSRSYEQYF. The full variable domain, rest sourced from reference TRBV2 and TRBJ2-7, is EPEVTQTPSHQVTQMGQEVILRCVPISNHLYFYWYRQILGQKVEFLVSFYNNEISEKSEIFDDQFSVERPDGSNFTLKIRSTKLEDSAMYFCASAGQGLSRSYEQYFGPGTRLTVT.

This clonotype was recorded at least ten times. The chain recombines TRBV12-3 or TRBV12-4 with TRBJ2-1; D uncertain. Trimming left V 6 bases short and J 6 bases short, with 9 bases between. This CDR3 is 12 amino acids long. CDR3 in amino acids: CASSQVSNEQFF. For the CDR3, the DNA is TGTGCCAGCAGCCAAGTGTCCAATGAGCAGTTCTTC.

This clonotype was counted a few times. This sequence joins TRBV5-1 and TRBJ2-7; no clear D. Trimming cost V 0 bases and J 3 bases, with 7 bases left between them. The CDR3 extends over 13 amino acids. The germline V gene has CDR1 SGHRS and CDR2 YFSETQ. The CDR3 sequence: CASSLGSYYEQYF. CDR3 bases: TGCGCCAGCAGCTTGGGCAGCTACTACGAGCAGTACTTC. Full variable domain (missing parts from reference TRBV5-1 and TRBJ2-7): KAGVTQTPRYLIKTRGQQVTLSCSPISGHRSVSWYQQTPGQGLQFLFEYFSETQRNKGNFPGRFSGRQFSNSRSEMNVSTLELGDSALYLCASSLGSYYEQYFGPGTRLTVT.

This clonotype was observed a few times. The chain carries TRBV4-1 and TRBJ1-5; D is possibly TRBD1 (5 bases). There are 15 residues in the CDR3. The germline gives CDR1 MGHRA, CDR2 YSYEKL. V was cut by 4 bases and J by 3 bases, with 13 bases left in between. CDR3: CASSPPSGANQPQHF. CDR3 sequence (DNA): TGCGCCAGCAGCCCCCCCAGTGGGGCCAATCAGCCCCAGCATTTT.

This clonotype was detected ten times or more. The V gene is TRBV7-2, the J gene TRBJ2-5; possibly TRBD2 for D (6 bases). This CDR3 comprises 15 residues. Trimming cost V 5 bases and J 4 bases, with 17 bases left between them. Per germline, CDR1 SGHTA and CDR2 FQGNSA. CDR3 loop: CASSPSPAGRETQYF. Written as DNA, the CDR3 is TGTGCCAGCAGCCCAAGTCCAGCGGGCAGAGAGACCCAGTACTTC.

Many counts were recorded for this clonotype. V is TRBV7-8 and J is TRBJ2-3; D remains ambiguous. The germline V gene has CDR1 SGHVS and CDR2 FQNEAQ. CDR3 length: 15 residues. V was pared by 4 bases and J by 3 bases, with 14 bases between. The CDR3 DNA follows: TGTGCCAGCAGCTGGCCACCTCTGGGGACAGATACGCAGTATTTT. It yields the protein CASSWPPLGTDTQYF.

At least ten counts were recorded for this clonotype. V usage is TRBV7-6 and J usage is TRBJ1-3; D perhaps matches TRBD1 (6 bases). The length of the CDR3 is 15 residues. The germline V gene encodes CDR1 SGHVS and CDR2 FNYEAQ. Trimming left V 5 bases short and J 3 bases short, with 14 bases between. The CDR3 region is CASSTRTGFGNTIYF. For the CDR3, the DNA is TGTGCCAGCAGCACGCGCACAGGGTTTGGAAACACCATATATTTT.

This clonotype was picked up many times. The gene calls are TRBV20-1 and TRBJ2-5, with 13 bases fitting TRBD2. Per germline, CDR1 DFQATT and CDR2 SNEGSKA (reference sequence). The V and J ends lost 6 bases and 5 bases, in that order; junction bases with no gene match: 3. The CDR3 runs to 13 residues. CDR3 sequence reads: CSATSGRGETQYF. The CDR3 DNA reads as TGCAGTGCAACTAGCGGGAGGGGGGAGACCCAGTACTTC.

This clonotype has a count of ten or more. The V call is TRBV25-1, the J call TRBJ1-5, with D maybe TRBD1 (5 bases). CDR3 length: 14 amino acids. V was clipped by 0 bases and J by 6 bases, with 9 bases between them. The germline V gene encodes CDR1 MGHDK and CDR2 SYGVNS. The CDR3 DNA reads TGTGCCAGCAGTGAATACGGCAGGGTTCAGCCCCAGCATTTT. Amino acids: CASSEYGRVQPQHF.

This clonotype was seen at least ten times. Germline is not matched at one junction end, which may reflect a read error. This chain uses TRBV6-6 with TRBJ1-5, with a possible D match to TRBD1 (6 bases). This CDR3 comprises 12 residues. Germline loops: CDR1 MNHNY, CDR2 SVGAGI (reference sequence). The CDR3 sequence: CASSYGGPRCDF. Here the CDR3 DNA reads TGTGCCAGCAGTTACGGGGGCCCCAGGTGTGATTTT.

A single count supports this clonotype. A clone one base away is much larger, so this may be a read error. The CDR3, as DNA: TGTTCCAGCAGTGTGGGACAGAGCTTAGAAGCTTTCTTT. It encodes CSSSVGQSLEAFF. The chain uses TRBV25-1 and TRBJ1-1; 7 bases map to TRBD1. CDR3 length: 13 amino acids. From germline, CDR1 is MGHDK and CDR2 SYGVNS.

The table lists this clonotype with many counts. The chain is built from TRBV7-8 and TRBJ2-7; D unresolved. Germline V gives CDR1 SGHVS, CDR2 FQNEAQ. V was cut by 1 base and J by 6 bases, with 10 bases left in between. The CDR3 length is 13 residues. In DNA, the CDR3 is TGTGCCAGCAGCTTAGTGTCAGTTGGCGAGCAGTACTTC. It encodes CASSLVSVGEQYF.